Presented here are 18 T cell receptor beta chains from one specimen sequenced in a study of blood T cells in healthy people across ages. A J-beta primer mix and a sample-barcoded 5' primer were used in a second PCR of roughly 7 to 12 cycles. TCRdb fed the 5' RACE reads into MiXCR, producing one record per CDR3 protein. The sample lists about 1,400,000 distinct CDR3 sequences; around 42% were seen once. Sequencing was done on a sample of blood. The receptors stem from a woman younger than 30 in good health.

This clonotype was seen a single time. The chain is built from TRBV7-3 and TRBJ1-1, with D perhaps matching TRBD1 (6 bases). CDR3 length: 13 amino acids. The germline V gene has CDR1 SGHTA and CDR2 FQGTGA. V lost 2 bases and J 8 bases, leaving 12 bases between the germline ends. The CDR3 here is CASSLQGQVEAFF. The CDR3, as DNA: TGTGCCAGCAGCTTACAGGGGCAGGTCGAAGCTTTCTTT.

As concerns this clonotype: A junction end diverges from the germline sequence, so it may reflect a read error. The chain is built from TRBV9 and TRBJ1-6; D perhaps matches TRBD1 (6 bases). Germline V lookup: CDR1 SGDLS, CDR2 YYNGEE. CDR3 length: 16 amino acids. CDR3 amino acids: CASSPRGGRENSPPHF. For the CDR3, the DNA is TGTGCCAGCAGCCCGAGGGGGGGACGGGAAAATTCACCCCCCCACTTT.

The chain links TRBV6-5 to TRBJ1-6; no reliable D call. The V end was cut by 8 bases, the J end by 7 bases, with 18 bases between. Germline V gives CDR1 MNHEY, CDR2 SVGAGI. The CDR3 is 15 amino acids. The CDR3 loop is CASGLQQLGNSPLHF. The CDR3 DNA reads TGTGCCAGCGGTCTGCAGCAATTGGGGAATTCACCCCTCCACTTT.

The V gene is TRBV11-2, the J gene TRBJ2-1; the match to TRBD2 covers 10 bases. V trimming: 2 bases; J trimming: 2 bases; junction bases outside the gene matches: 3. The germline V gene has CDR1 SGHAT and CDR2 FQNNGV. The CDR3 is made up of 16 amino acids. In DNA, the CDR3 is TGTGCCAGCAGCTTAACTAGCGGGGTCCCCTACAATGAGCAGTTCTTC. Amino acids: CASSLTSGVPYNEQFF. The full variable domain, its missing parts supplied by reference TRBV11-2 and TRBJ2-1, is EAGVAQSPRYKIIEKRQSVAFWCNPISGHATLYWYQQILGQGPKLLIQFQNNGVVDDSQLPKDRFSAERLKGVDSTLKIQPAKLEDSAVYLCASSLTSGVPYNEQFFGPGTRLTVL.

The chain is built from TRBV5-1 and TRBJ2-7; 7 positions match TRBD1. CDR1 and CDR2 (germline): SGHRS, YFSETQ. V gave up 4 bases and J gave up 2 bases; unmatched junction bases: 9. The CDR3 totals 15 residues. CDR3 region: CASSPLRDRTYEQYF. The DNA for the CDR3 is TGCGCCAGCAGCCCTCTCCGGGACAGAACCTACGAGCAGTACTTC.

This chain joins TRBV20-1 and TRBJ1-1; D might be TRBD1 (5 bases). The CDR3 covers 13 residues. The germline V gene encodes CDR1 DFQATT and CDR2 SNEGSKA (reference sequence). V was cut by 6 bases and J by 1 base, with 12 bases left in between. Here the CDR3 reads CSARLGGNTEAFF. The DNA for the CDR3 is TGCAGTGCCAGACTTGGGGGGAACACTGAAGCTTTCTTT.

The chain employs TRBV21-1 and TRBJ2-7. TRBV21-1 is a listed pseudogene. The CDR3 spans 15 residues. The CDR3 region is CASSKEGDPYNEQYF. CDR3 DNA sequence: TGTGCCAGCAGCAAAGAAGGTGACCCTTACAATGAGCAGTACTTC.

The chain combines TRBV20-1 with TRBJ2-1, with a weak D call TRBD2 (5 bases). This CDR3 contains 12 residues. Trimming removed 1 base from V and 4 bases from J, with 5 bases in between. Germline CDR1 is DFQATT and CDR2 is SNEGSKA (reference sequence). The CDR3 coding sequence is TGCAGTGCTAGAGCGGGGTACAATGAGCAGTTCTTC. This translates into CSARAGYNEQFF.

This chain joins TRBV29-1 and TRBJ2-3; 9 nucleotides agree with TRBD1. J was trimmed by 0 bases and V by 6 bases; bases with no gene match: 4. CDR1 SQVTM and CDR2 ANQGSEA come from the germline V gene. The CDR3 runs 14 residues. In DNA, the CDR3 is TGCAGCGTCCCCGGGACAGGGAGCACAGATACGCAGTATTTT. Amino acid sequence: CSVPGTGSTDTQYF.

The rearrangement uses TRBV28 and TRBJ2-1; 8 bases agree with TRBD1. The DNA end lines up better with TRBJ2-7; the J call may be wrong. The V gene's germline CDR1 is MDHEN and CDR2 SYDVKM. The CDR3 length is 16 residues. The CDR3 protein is CASSLFVRGHYNEQYF. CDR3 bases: TGTGCCAGCAGTTTATTTGTCAGGGGGCACTACAATGAGCAGTACTTC.

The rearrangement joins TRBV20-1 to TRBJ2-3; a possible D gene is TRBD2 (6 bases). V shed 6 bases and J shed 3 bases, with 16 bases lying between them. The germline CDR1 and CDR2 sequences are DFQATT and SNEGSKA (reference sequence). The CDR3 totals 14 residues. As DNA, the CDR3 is TGCAGTGCCATCAGTGGCGGGAAGACAGATACGCAGTATTTT. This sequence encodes CSAISGGKTDTQYF.

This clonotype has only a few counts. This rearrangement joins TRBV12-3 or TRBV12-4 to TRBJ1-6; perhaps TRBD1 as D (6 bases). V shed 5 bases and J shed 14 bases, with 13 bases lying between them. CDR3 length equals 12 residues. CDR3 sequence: CASSPARDTLHF. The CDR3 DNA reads TGTGCCAGCAGTCCTGCCAGGGACACCCTCCACTTT.

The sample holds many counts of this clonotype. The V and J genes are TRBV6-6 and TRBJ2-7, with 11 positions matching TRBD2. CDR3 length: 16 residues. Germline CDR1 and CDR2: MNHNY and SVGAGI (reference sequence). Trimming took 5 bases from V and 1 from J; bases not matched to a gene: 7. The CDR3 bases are TGTGCCAGCAGTCCCCCCGGGACTAGCGGTTCCTACGAGCAGTACTTC. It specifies CASSPPGTSGSYEQYF.

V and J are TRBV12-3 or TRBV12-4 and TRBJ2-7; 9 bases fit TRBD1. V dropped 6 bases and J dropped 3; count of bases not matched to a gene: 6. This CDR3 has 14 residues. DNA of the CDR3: TGTGCCAGCAGGAGGGGACAGGGACACTACGAGCAGTACTTC. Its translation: CASRRGQGHYEQYF.

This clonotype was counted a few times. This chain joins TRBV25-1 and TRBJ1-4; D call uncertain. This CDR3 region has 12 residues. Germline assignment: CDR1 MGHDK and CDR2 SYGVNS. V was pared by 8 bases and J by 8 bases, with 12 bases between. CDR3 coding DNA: TGTGCCAGCCGGTGGCGAGACGAAAAACTGTTTTTT. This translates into CASRWRDEKLFF.

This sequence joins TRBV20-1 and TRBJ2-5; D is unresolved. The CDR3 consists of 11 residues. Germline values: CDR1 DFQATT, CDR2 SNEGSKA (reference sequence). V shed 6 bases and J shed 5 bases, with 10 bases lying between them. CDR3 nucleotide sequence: TGCAGTGCCCCATGGGCGGAGACCCAGTACTTC. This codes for CSAPWAETQYF.

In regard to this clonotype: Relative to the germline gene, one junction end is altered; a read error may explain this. The CDR3 sequence: CASTLRASGRVPLDEQFF. CDR3 sequence (DNA): TGCGCCAGCACCTTGCGGGCTAGCGGGAGAGTCCCCTTGGATGAGCAGTTCTTC. The chain combines TRBV5-1 with TRBJ2-1; 10 positions agree with TRBD2. This CDR3 contains 18 residues. Per germline, CDR1 SGHRS and CDR2 YFSETQ. Looking up the rest from reference TRBV5-1 and TRBJ2-1 gives the full variable domain: KAGVTQTPRYLIKTRGQQVTLSCSPISGHRSVSWYQQTPGQGLQFLFEYFSETQRNKGNFPGRFSGRQFSNSRSEMNVSTLELGDSALYLCASTLRASGRVPLDEQFFGPGTRLTVL.

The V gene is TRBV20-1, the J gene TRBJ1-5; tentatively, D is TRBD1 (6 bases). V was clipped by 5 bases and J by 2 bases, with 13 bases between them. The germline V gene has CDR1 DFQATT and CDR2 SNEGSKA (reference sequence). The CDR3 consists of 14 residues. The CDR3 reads CSAPKSGGNQPQHF. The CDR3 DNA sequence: TGCAGTGCTCCCAAGTCAGGGGGCAATCAGCCCCAGCATTTT.